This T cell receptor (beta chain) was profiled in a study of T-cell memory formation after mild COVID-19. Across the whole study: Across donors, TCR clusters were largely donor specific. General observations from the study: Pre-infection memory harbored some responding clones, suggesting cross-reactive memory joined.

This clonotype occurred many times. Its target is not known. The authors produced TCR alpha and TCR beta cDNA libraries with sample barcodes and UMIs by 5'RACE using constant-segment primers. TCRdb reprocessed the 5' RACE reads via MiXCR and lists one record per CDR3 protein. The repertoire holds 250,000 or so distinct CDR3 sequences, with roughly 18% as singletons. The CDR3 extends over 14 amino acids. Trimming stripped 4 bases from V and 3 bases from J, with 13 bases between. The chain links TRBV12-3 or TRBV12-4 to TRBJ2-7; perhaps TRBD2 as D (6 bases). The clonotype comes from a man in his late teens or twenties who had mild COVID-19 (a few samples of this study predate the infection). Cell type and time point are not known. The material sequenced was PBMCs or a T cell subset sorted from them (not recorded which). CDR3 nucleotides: TGTGCCAGCAGTTACGGAGGGATCTTCTACGAGCAGTACTTC. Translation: CASSYGGIFYEQYF.